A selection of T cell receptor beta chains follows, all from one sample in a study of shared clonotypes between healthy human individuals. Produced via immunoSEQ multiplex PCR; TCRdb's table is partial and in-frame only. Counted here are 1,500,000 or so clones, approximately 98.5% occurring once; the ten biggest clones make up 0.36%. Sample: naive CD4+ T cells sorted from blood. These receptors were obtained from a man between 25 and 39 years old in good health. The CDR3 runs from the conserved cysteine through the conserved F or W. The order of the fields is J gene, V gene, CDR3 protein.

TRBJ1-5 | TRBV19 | CASRATASNQPQHF
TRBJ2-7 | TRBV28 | CASIMQGQGGNEQYF
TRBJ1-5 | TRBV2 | CASSERTGGNQPQHF
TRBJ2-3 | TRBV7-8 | CASIGQLAGGPMDTQYF
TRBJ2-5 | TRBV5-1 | CASSPPGLAGAEETQYF
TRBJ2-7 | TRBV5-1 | CASSHGTGGEQYF
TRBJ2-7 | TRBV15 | CATSRERTGATEQYF
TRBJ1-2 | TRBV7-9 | CASSSLTGNYGYTF
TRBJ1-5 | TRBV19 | CASSIDTWTGNQPQHF
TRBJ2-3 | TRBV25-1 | CASSGDSPSTDTQYF
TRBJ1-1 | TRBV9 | CASNYDSQNTEAFF
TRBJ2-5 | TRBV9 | CASSVLDGGSGTQYF
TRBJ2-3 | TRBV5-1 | CASNDIAGITDTQYF
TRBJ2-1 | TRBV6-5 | CASSPGPLTQFF
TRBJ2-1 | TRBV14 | CASSQDIGTGQGRRNEQFF
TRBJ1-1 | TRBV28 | CASVTFGGPRNTEAFF
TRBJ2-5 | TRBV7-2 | CASSQRLGSSAQYF
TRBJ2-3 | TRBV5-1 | CASSLQPPSGDTQYF
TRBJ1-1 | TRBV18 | CASSPRKEGTEAFF
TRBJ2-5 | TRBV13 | CASSRRAGGMETQYF
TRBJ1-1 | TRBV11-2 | CASSLDREAFF
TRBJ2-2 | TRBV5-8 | CASSRRGQGAANTGELFF
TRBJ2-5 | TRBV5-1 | CASSSGLAGGPYPETQYF
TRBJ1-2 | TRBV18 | CASSPREGSGSSYGYTF
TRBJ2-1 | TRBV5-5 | CASSSGSSSYNEQFF
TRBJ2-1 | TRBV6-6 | CASSNTDPSYNEQFF
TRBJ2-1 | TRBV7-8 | CASSLVLAGAHEQFF
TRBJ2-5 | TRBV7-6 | CASSLFSGAAPETQYF
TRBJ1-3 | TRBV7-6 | CASSRNQPSSGNTIYF
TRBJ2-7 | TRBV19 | CASSIGSGVWEQYF
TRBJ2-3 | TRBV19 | CASTPWAGGSDTQYF
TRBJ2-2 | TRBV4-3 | CASSQSGRATGELFF
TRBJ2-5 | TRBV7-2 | CASSLKRRQETQYF
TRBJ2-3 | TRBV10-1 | CASSESTSTDTQYF
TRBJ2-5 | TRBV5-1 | CASSLAPRETQYF
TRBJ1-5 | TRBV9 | CASSKNGRAYQPQHF
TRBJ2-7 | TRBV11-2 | CAGSGTVAYEQYF
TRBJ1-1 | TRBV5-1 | CASSLRTMNTEAFF
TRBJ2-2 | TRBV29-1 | CSVGQTAGELFF
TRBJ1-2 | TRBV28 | CASSPNRAYTF
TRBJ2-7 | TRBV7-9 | CASSLVAGVEQYF
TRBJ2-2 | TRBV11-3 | CASSSSGTNTGELFF
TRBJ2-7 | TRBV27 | CASSSWGTGYEQYF
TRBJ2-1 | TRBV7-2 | CASSLAATINYNEQFF
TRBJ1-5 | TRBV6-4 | CASSDSGPIFNQPQHF
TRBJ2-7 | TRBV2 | CATTNRGYEQYF
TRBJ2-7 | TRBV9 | CASSPSGASVTYEQYF
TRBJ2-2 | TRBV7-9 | CASPGTLPGELFF
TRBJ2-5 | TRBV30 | CAWSVRLKETQYF
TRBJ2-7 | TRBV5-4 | CASSLASGGVYEQYF
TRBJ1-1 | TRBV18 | CASSPLGRGLSEAFF
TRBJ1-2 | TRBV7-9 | CASSSTADYGYTF
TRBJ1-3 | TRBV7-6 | CASSPSGRDLRRNTIYF
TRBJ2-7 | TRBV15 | CATSRALRGLAAGYEQYF
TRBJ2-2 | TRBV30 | CAWSGNTGELFF
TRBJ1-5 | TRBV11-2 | CASSLDQGGHQPQHF
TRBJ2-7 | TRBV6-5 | CASSYSAGEQYF